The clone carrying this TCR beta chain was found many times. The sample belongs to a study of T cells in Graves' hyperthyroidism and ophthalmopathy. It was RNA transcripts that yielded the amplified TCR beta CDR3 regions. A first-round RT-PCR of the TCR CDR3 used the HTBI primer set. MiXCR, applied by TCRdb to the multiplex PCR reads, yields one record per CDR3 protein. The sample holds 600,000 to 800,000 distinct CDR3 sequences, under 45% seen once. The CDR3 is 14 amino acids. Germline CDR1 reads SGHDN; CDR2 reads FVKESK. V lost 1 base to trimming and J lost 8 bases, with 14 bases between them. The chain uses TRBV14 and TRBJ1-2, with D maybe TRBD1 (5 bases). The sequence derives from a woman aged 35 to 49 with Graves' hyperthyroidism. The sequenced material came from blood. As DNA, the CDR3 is TGTGCCAGCAGCCAAGTGAGGGGAGTGGGCGGCTACACCTTC. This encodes CASSQVRGVGGYTF.